What follows are 19 T cell receptor beta chains derived from one specimen sequenced in a study of identifying expanded T cells in peripheral blood. Data came from immunoSEQ multiplex PCR; TCRdb stores just in-frame clones and leaves some out. Of some 120,000 clones detected, approximately 80% appear once; the ten largest clones hold approximately 3%. Sequencing was done on a sample of blood. These receptors were obtained from a person aged 18 to 75 in good health.

V and J are TRBV13 and TRBJ1-5; D perhaps matches TRBD1 (5 bases). Germline CDR1 PRHDT, CDR2 FYEKMQ (reference sequence). CDR3 size: 16 residues. V was pared by 5 bases and J by 0 bases, with 14 bases between. The CDR3 nucleotides are TGTGCCAGCAGCAGATCAACAGGTGTTAGCAATCAGCCCCAGCATTTT. This encodes CASSRSTGVSNQPQHF.

The rearrangement links TRBV18 to TRBJ1-2; possibly TRBD1 for D (6 bases). CDR3 size: 17 residues. Germline V CDR1 and CDR2: KGHSH, LQKENI. V was shortened by 4 bases and J by 2 bases, with 20 bases between the two germline ends. In DNA, the CDR3 is TGTGCCAGCTCACGTGACCTACAGGGTCCCTCAAACTATGGCTACACCTTC. Protein product: CASSRDLQGPSNYGYTF.

This clone appeared once. The V call is TRBV27, the J call TRBJ1-1, with D perhaps TRBD1 (5 bases). The CDR3 sequence is 14 residues long. With 9 bases removed from V and 0 bases from J, the gap between germline ends came to 14 bases. Per the germline V gene, CDR1 is MNHEY and CDR2 is SMNVEV (reference sequence). CDR3 bases: TGTGCCAGTAGGCCGGGGGTCATGAACACTGAAGCTTTCTTT. Translating it yields CASRPGVMNTEAFF.

This clone has just one count. The rearrangement links TRBV7-8 to TRBJ2-7; D ambiguous. The germline gives CDR1 SGHVS, CDR2 FQNEAQ. The V and J ends lost 5 bases and 1 base respectively, with 15 bases between them. This CDR3 spans 15 amino acids. DNA for the CDR3: TGTGCCAGCAGCGCTAGTAGGGTGGCATCCTACGAGCAGTACTTC. Translating gives CASSASRVASYEQYF.

The rearrangement uses TRBV18 and TRBJ1-5; D perhaps matches TRBD1 (5 bases). Germline V gene sequence: CDR1 KGHSH, CDR2 LQKENI. V lost 3 bases to trimming and J lost 7 bases, with 16 bases between them. The CDR3 is 15 residues long. Here the CDR3 reads CASSPGEIGGQPQHF. In nucleotides, the CDR3 is TGTGCCAGCTCACCGGGGGAGATCGGAGGGCAGCCCCAGCATTTT.

The chain uses TRBV5-1 and TRBJ1-1, with TRBD1 identical over 10 bases. Unmatched junction bases numbered 4, after V lost 3 bases and J lost 5 bases. This CDR3 has 14 amino acids. The V gene's germline CDR1 is SGHRS and CDR2 YFSETQ. Here the CDR3 DNA reads TGCGCCAGCAGCTCGACAGGGGGCGGGACTGAAGCTTTCTTT. This sequence encodes CASSSTGGGTEAFF.

The chain combines TRBV11-3 with TRBJ2-1; TRBD1 aligns across 7 bases. Losses at the gene ends were 5 bases for V and 4 bases for J; bases not matched to a gene: 5. Germline CDR1 SGHNT, CDR2 YENEEA. CDR3 length: 14 residues. The CDR3 sequence: CASSRDSGYNEQFF. CDR3 sequence (DNA): TGTGCCAGCAGCAGGGACAGTGGGTACAATGAGCAGTTCTTC.

The chain recombines TRBV4-3 with TRBJ2-7; D is possibly TRBD2 (5 bases). The CDR3 sequence is 13 residues long. V lost 1 base, J lost 7 bases, and 11 bases lay in between. Germline assignment: CDR1 LGHNA and CDR2 YSLEER. The DNA for the CDR3 is TGCGCCAGCAGCCAAGTACGGGGTCGGGAGCAGTACTTC. It specifies CASSQVRGREQYF.

This chain uses TRBV25-1 with TRBJ1-2; D is undetermined. Germline CDR1 and CDR2: MGHDK and SYGVNS. Trimming took 6 bases from V and 8 from J, leaving 13 bases between them. The CDR3 covers 12 residues. The CDR3 reads CASRTPLRGYTF. CDR3 coding DNA: TGTGCCAGCAGGACCCCCCTAAGGGGCTACACCTTC.

The CDR3 DNA is TGTGCCAGCAGCCGGGGGAGGGGAAACACTGAAGCTTTCTTT. This sequence encodes CASSRGRGNTEAFF. The V and J genes are TRBV5-6 and TRBJ1-1; possibly TRBD1 for D (5 bases). The CDR3 totals 14 residues. CDR1 is SGHDT, CDR2 YYEEEE, per germline. Trimming shortened V by 4 bases and J by 2 bases, and 12 bases separated the two germline ends.

The sample holds one count of this clone. The rearrangement uses TRBV30 and TRBJ2-3; TRBD2 matches 7 bases. Germline V gene lookup returns CDR1 GTSNPN and CDR2 SVGIG (reference sequence). The CDR3 totals 15 residues. The ends lost 4 bases at V and 0 bases at J; junction bases unmatched: 7. The CDR3 here is CAWTPGTISTDTQYF. The CDR3, as DNA: TGTGCCTGGACTCCCGGGACTATTAGCACAGATACGCAGTATTTT. Full variable domain (rest looked up from reference TRBV30 and TRBJ2-3): SQTIHQWPATLVQPVGSPLSLECTVEGTSNPNLYWYRQAAGRGLQLLFYSVGIGQISSEVPQNLSASRPQDRQFILSSKKLLLSDSGFYLCAWTPGTISTDTQYFGPGTRLTVL.

The chain couples TRBV7-2 to TRBJ1-2; D call uncertain. Germline CDR1 reads SGHTA; CDR2 reads FQGNSA. V was clipped by 1 base and J by 8 bases, with 23 bases between them. The CDR3 runs to 17 residues. In DNA form, the CDR3 reads TGTGCCAGCAGCTTAGTGGTATTACAGATCCCTACTGAGGGCTACACCTTC. Protein product: CASSLVVLQIPTEGYTF.

The chain has TRBV11-2 and TRBJ2-3, with D tentatively TRBD1 (6 bases). Germline V gene lookup returns CDR1 SGHAT and CDR2 FQNNGV. This CDR3 has 16 residues. The V and J ends lost 2 bases and 2 bases respectively, with 14 bases between them. Here the CDR3 DNA reads TGTGCCAGCAGCTTAAGGGGGACCCGAAACACAGATACGCAGTATTTT. It yields the protein CASSLRGTRNTDTQYF. The complete variable domain, with remaining parts taken from reference TRBV11-2 and TRBJ2-3, reads EAGVAQSPRYKIIEKRQSVAFWCNPISGHATLYWYQQILGQGPKLLIQFQNNGVVDDSQLPKDRFSAERLKGVDSTLKIQPAKLEDSAVYLCASSLRGTRNTDTQYFGPGTRLTVL.

Concerning this clone itself: The same CDR3 is also encoded by other DNA sequences in this sample. The chain links TRBV6-5 to TRBJ1-1; maybe TRBD1 (5 bases). This CDR3 contains 14 residues. V lost 0 bases and J 1 base, leaving 6 bases between the germline ends. Germline CDR1 reads MNHEY; CDR2 reads SVGAGI. The CDR3 loop is CASSYSGENTEAFF. Written as DNA, the CDR3 is TGTGCCAGCAGTTACTCGGGGGAGAACACTGAAGCTTTCTTT.

CDR3 residues: CASSATGGMAKNIQYF. Written as DNA, the CDR3 is TGTGCCAGCAGTGCGACAGGGGGGATGGCCAAAAACATTCAGTACTTC. V usage is TRBV2 and J usage is TRBJ2-4; 9 nucleotides agree with TRBD1. Looked up from germline, CDR1 is SNHLY and CDR2 is FYNNEI. J was trimmed by 1 base and V by 4 bases; bases with no gene match: 5. CDR3 length equals 16 residues.

The J gene is TRBJ1-1, the V gene TRBV7-9; no clear D gene. V was shortened by 5 bases and J by 1 base, with 8 bases between the two germline ends. Germline CDR1 SEHNR, CDR2 FQNEAQ (reference sequence). The CDR3 is made up of 13 amino acids. CDR3 region: CASSLLQNTEAFF. The CDR3 region has the DNA TGTGCCAGCAGCCTCCTACAGAACACTGAAGCTTTCTTT.

V is TRBV7-2 and J is TRBJ2-3; the D gene is possibly TRBD2 (5 bases). Deletions cut 6 bases from V and 2 bases from J, with 15 bases between. The CDR3 loop spans 15 amino acids. Germline V gene sequence: CDR1 SGHTA, CDR2 FQGNSA. The CDR3 spells CASRYSELYTDTQYF. The CDR3 DNA follows: TGTGCCAGCAGGTATAGCGAGTTGTACACAGATACGCAGTATTTT.

The chain uses TRBV6-6 and TRBJ1-1; D gene uncertain. This CDR3 comprises 15 residues. Germline V gene sequence: CDR1 MNHNY, CDR2 SVGAGI (reference sequence). Trimming cost V 0 bases and J 5 bases, with 13 bases left between them. The CDR3 DNA is TGTGCCAGCAGTTACTCGGCAGGAGGGAGGACTGAAGCTTTCTTT. Translation: CASSYSAGGRTEAFF.

V gene TRBV30 combines with J gene TRBJ2-5, with D uncertain. The CDR3 length is 14 residues. Trimming pared 2 bases from V and 2 bases from J, leaving 12 bases between. CDR1 is GTSNPN and CDR2 is SVGIG in the germline V gene (reference sequence). The CDR3 region has the DNA TGTGCCTGGAGTCCCGGTAGGATTCAAGAGACCCAGTACTTC. It translates to CAWSPGRIQETQYF.